This T cell receptor (beta chain) was profiled in a study of memory CD4+ T cells and cytomegalovirus serostatus (dated by TCRdb to between 2018 and 2021). About the full investigation: A total of some 33 healthy Belgian adults, of whom 9 were CMV seropositive and roughly 25 were CMV seronegative, were included in the cohort. The study sequenced CD4+ memory TCRbeta repertoires of a Belgian cohort with known cytomegalovirus serostatus to replicate a published TCR-based CMV serostatus classifier.

For this chain, trimming is 5 bases at the V end and 2 bases at the J end, and the number of junction bases without a gene match is 6. Per the germline V gene (reference sequence), LNHDA is the CDR1 and SQIVND is the CDR2. Measured from the cysteine to the phenylalanine, the CDR3 is 14 residues long. The sequence is cut down to CDR3 DNA, 42 bases in frame from base 1. Points the paper makes about the study in general: For predicting CMV serostatus, the median bootstrapped AUC was roughly 0.95 using the original framework and roughly 0.92 using a US-trained random forest. Only CD4+CD45RO+ memory cells were sequenced, in contrast to the original study, which included naive and memory CD4+ and CD8+ populations. The results were interpreted as suggesting that the CMV-associated TCR signature is largely present in the CD4+ memory repertoire. A median bootstrapped AUC of roughly 0.95 with a 95% CI of 0.76-1.00 was achieved on the Belgian cohort by the original-framework classifier. Among the 150 to 200 previously reported CMV-associated TCRbeta sequences, approximately 70 showed up in the CD4+ memory repertoires, with each one found in between one and five individuals.

Comment on this clone: The antigen it binds to is not known. No much larger clone exists at a distance of one base, and base qualities are not known.

The Quick-DNA Microprep Kit was used to extract genomic DNA from the sorted cells. Amplification of TCRbeta DNA was done with the immunoSEQ hsTCRbeta kit, following the protocol from the manufacturer. TCRbeta libraries were sequenced on an Illumina MiSeq instrument. As for the authors' bioinformatics: After out-of-frame sequences were removed, 2,204,828 distinct TCRbeta sequences remained, averaging about 66,813 per individual. Each individual was scored according to the count of roughly 170 previously reported CMV-associated TCRbeta sequences and the total productive distinct TCRbeta count. A beta-binomial model was reimplemented in Python, and scikit-learn random forests with default parameters were trained on US cohort data. Classifier performance on the Belgian cohort was summarized as median AUC with percentile confidence intervals calculated over 10,000 bootstrap iterations. This immuneACCESS table, as held by TCRdb, lists in-frame sequences with V and J called but not all clones. Of the missing ones, under half trace to an unresolved V gene in checked studies; the others have no known cause. V and J calls and clone size are copied from that table; D and trimming were computed from the DNA. Across this sample there are more than 50,000 clones, with about 78% seen only once. The ten largest clones add up to about 0.79% of the sample.

Single viable CD3+CD4+CD8-CD45RO+ cells were sorted as memory CD4+ T cells on a FACSAria II. CMV serostatus was assessed using a Roche Elecsys assay, by which serum IgG against CMV pp150, pp28, p38 and p52 was detected. After the samples were thawed, total CD4+ T cells were enriched through positive selection using CD4 magnetic microbeads. The samples came from a different study that was designed specifically to examine the CD4+ T cell memory repertoire. Peripheral blood mononuclear cells were isolated and cryopreserved following standard operating procedures; serum was stored at -80 °C. The staining relied on CD3-PerCP (BW264/56), CD4-APC (RPA-T4), CD45RO-PE (UCHT1) and CD8-Pacific Orange (3B5) antibodies, and Sytox blue was used to exclude non-viable cells.

What was sequenced was memory CD4+ T cells from blood. This sequence originates from an adult in good health and CMV-seronegative. The rearranged segments are TRBV19 and TRBJ2-7; the central 7 bases match TRBD1. CDR3 reads: CASSGTEPPYEQYF. In nucleotide form, the sequence is TGTGCCAGTAGTGGGACAGAGCCCCCCTACGAGCAGTACTTC.